The 16 T cell receptor beta chains in this list originate from one sample, sequenced in a study of technical replicates of blood from a handful of donors (dated by TCRdb to between 2016 and 2019). The library came from the immunoSEQ multiplex PCR assay. The source is immuneACCESS, and TCRdb retained only in-frame sequences with V and J called. Part of the clones is not carried over; for the studies checked, unresolved V genes explain less than half of this, and the remainder is unexplained. The sample data list 100,000 or so clones, and 95% of these were observed just once. The ten top clones hold 0.2% to 0.25% of the sample. Specimen: T cells isolated from PBMCs. Receptor source: a human donor in good health.

This chain joins TRBV6-1 and TRBJ2-3, with 11 bases matching TRBD2. The trim removed 4 bases at V and 6 bases at J, leaving 3 bases unmatched. Germline V CDR1 and CDR2: MNHNS, SASEGT. The CDR3 is 14 amino acids. CDR3 nucleotide sequence: TGTGCCAGCAGTGGGTTAGCGGGGGGGGATACGCAGTATTTT. Its protein product is CASSGLAGGDTQYF.

The chain is built from TRBV5-4 and TRBJ1-1, with D perhaps matching TRBD1 (6 bases). The CDR3 runs to 14 residues. Per the germline V gene, CDR1 is SGHNT and CDR2 is YYREEE (reference sequence). Trimming took 3 bases from V and 4 from J, leaving 13 bases between them. In DNA, the CDR3 is TGTGCCAGCAGCTCTAAAATACAGGGCACTGAAGCTTTCTTT. It specifies CASSSKIQGTEAFF.

The chain uses TRBV6-1 and TRBJ1-1; D not certain. Germline V gene data show CDR1 as MNHNS and CDR2 as SASEGT. Trimming left V 0 bases short and J 1 base short, with 9 bases between. CDR3 length equals 15 residues. The CDR3, as DNA: TGTGCCAGCAGTGAAGCGCCCTCCGGGAACACTGAAGCTTTCTTT. It is translated as CASSEAPSGNTEAFF.

In its sample, this clone was seen once. The gene calls are TRBV5-6 and TRBJ2-7, with 10 bases lining up with TRBD1. This CDR3 comprises 16 residues. Germline values: CDR1 SGHDT, CDR2 YYEEEE. V lost 4 bases to trimming and J lost 4 bases; unmatched junction nucleotides: 11. This CDR3 is CASSLETRDRGYEQYF. CDR3 DNA sequence: TGTGCCAGCAGCCTAGAGACCCGGGACAGGGGTTACGAGCAGTACTTC.

This chain joins TRBV11-2 and TRBJ1-2, with unresolved D. V was pared by 0 bases and J by 4 bases, with 9 bases between. The CDR3 runs to 14 residues. CDR1 SGHAT and CDR2 FQNNGV come from the germline V gene. CDR3 nucleotides: TGTGCCAGCAGCTTAGATAATGGAGGCTATGGCTACACCTTC. This codes for CASSLDNGGYGYTF.

This clone occurred once. The J gene is TRBJ2-3, the V gene TRBV5-4; D is undetermined. The CDR3 has 14 residues. Trimming shortened V by 3 bases and J by 3 bases, and 11 bases separated the two germline ends. Per germline, CDR1 SGHNT and CDR2 YYREEE (reference sequence). The CDR3: CASSSPARTDTQYF. As DNA, the CDR3 is TGTGCCAGCAGCTCCCCGGCTAGGACAGATACGCAGTATTTT.

The CDR3 DNA reads TGTGCCATCAATCGGCCGGAGGGAACAGATACGCAGTATTTT. Translation: CAINRPEGTDTQYF. The rearrangement links TRBV10-3 to TRBJ2-3; a possible D gene is TRBD2 (6 bases). The germline V and J ends were trimmed by 7 bases and 3 bases, with 14 bases remaining between them. Germline loops: CDR1 ENHRY, CDR2 SYGVKD. The CDR3 loop spans 14 amino acids.

This CDR3 reads CASSNFGQGGYGYTF. The CDR3 DNA sequence: TGTGCCAGCAGTAACTTCGGTCAGGGGGGCTATGGCTACACCTTC. The J gene is TRBJ1-2, the V gene TRBV6-5; 7 nucleotides align to TRBD1. J lost 4 bases, V lost 5 bases, and 10 bases had no gene match. The germline V gene encodes CDR1 MNHEY and CDR2 SVGAGI. This CDR3 region has 15 residues.

This chain uses TRBV6-1 with TRBJ2-5; the D is unclear. The CDR3 has 11 residues. CDR1 MNHNS and CDR2 SASEGT come from the germline V gene. V was trimmed by 4 bases and J by 5 bases, leaving 5 bases between them. The CDR3: CASSVLETQYF. For the CDR3, the DNA is TGTGCCAGCAGTGTACTGGAGACCCAGTACTTC.

The chain couples TRBV2 to TRBJ2-7; tentative D call: TRBD1 (6 bases). Deletions cut 6 bases from V and 4 bases from J, with 13 bases between. The CDR3 sequence is 13 residues long. CDR1 SNHLY and CDR2 FYNNEI come from the germline V gene. CDR3 protein: CASRGHTDYEQYF. The CDR3 region has the DNA TGTGCCAGCAGGGGACATACCGATTACGAGCAGTACTTC. The whole variable domain, remainder taken from reference TRBV2 and TRBJ2-7, is EPEVTQTPSHQVTQMGQEVILRCVPISNHLYFYWYRQILGQKVEFLVSFYNNEISEKSEIFDDQFSVERPDGSNFTLKIRSTKLEDSAMYFCASRGHTDYEQYFGPGTRLTVT.

The chain employs TRBV2 and TRBJ1-6; D perhaps matches TRBD1 (5 bases). Germline-derived CDR1 and CDR2 are SNHLY and FYNNEI. V gave up 6 bases and J gave up 5 bases, with 11 bases separating them. The CDR3 consists of 14 residues. The DNA of the CDR3 is TGTGCCAGCAGGCGGGACCGAAATAATTCACCCCTCCACTTT. Encoded protein: CASRRDRNNSPLHF. The full variable domain, rest sourced from reference TRBV2 and TRBJ1-6, is EPEVTQTPSHQVTQMGQEVILRCVPISNHLYFYWYRQILGQKVEFLVSFYNNEISEKSEIFDDQFSVERPDGSNFTLKIRSTKLEDSAMYFCASRRDRNNSPLHFGNGTRLTVT.

The rearrangement uses TRBV4-1 and TRBJ2-3; 9 bases align to TRBD1. With V trimmed by 2 bases and J by 4 bases, 4 bases remained unmatched. CDR1 is MGHRA and CDR2 is YSYEKL in the germline V gene. The CDR3 totals 15 residues. CDR3 in amino acids: CASSQRGQGADTQYF. The CDR3 DNA reads as TGCGCCAGCAGCCAACGGGGACAGGGCGCAGATACGCAGTATTTT.

CDR3 amino acids: CASSLELAGGTETQYF. CDR3 DNA sequence: TGTGCCAGCAGCTTGGAATTAGCGGGGGGCACAGAGACCCAGTACTTC. V is TRBV5-6 and J is TRBJ2-5, with 10 bases lining up with TRBD2. The CDR3 has 16 residues. CDR1 and CDR2 from the germline V gene are SGHDT and YYEEEE. V shed 0 bases and J 4 bases; nucleotides not matched to a gene: 6.

The chain has TRBV5-1 and TRBJ2-7, with D possibly TRBD2 on 6 matching bases. CDR1 is SGHRS and CDR2 is YFSETQ in the germline V gene. V was cut by 8 bases and J by 3 bases, with 15 bases left in between. The CDR3 contains 13 residues. The CDR3 sequence is CASRRDLLYEQYF. The CDR3 DNA sequence: TGCGCCAGTAGGCGGGACCTTCTCTACGAGCAGTACTTC.

The rearrangement joins TRBV7-9 to TRBJ2-5; no definite D call. V dropped 2 bases and J dropped 2 bases, with 9 bases sitting between them. Germline CDR1 reads SEHNR; CDR2 reads FQNEAQ (reference sequence). The CDR3 length is 14 residues. This CDR3 reads CASSLRVVQETQYF. In DNA, the CDR3 is TGTGCCAGCAGCTTACGGGTCGTACAAGAGACCCAGTACTTC.

The chain recombines TRBV10-3 with TRBJ1-1; D is unclear. The germline V gene has CDR1 ENHRY and CDR2 SYGVKD. Trimming stripped 10 bases from V and 1 base from J, with 16 bases between. The CDR3 extends over 14 amino acids. In DNA, the CDR3 is TGTGCCACCGTCGCTAGTCGGGGGAACACTGAAGCTTTCTTT. The encoded protein is CATVASRGNTEAFF.